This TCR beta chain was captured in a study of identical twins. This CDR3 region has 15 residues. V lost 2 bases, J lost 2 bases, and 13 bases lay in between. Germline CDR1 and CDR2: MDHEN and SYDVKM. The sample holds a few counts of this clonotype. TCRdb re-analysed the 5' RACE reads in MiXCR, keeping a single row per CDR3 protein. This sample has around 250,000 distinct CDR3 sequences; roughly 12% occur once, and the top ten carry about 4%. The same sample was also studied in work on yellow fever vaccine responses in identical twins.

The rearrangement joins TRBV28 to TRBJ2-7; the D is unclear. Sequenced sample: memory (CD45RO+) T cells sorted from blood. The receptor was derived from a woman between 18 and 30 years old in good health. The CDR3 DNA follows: TGTGCCAGCAGTTTAAAGGTCAGCTTTACCTACGAGCAGTACTTC. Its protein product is CASSLKVSFTYEQYF.